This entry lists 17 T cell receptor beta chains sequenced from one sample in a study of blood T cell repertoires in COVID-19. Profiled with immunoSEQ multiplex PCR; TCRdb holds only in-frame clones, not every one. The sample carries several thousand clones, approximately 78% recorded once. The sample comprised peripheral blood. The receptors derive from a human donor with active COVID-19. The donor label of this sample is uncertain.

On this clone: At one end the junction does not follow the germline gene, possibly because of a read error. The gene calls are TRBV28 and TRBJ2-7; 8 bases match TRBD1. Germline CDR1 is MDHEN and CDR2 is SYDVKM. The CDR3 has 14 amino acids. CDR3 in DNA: TGTGCCAGCAGGCTACAGGGGGGCTCCTCCGAGCAGTACTTC. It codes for CASRLQGGSSEQYF.

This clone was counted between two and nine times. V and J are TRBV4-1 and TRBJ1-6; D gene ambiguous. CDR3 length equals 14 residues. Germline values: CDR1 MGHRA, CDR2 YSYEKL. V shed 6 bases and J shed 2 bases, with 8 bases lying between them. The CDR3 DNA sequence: TGCGCCAGCAGACCCGGGGCCTATAATTCACCCCTCCACTTT. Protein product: CASRPGAYNSPLHF.

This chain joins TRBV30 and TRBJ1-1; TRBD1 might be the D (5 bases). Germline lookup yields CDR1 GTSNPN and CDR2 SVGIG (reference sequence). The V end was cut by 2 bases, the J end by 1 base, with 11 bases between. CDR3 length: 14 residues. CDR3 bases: TGTGCCTGGAGTATGGGGGAGGGGAACACTGAAGCTTTCTTT. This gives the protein CAWSMGEGNTEAFF.

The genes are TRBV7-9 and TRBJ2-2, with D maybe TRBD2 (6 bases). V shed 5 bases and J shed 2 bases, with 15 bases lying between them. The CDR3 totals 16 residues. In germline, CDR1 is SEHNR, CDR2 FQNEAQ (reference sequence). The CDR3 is CASSPRAGPNTGELFF. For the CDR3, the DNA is TGTGCCAGCAGCCCCAGGGCGGGGCCCAACACCGGGGAGCTGTTTTTT.

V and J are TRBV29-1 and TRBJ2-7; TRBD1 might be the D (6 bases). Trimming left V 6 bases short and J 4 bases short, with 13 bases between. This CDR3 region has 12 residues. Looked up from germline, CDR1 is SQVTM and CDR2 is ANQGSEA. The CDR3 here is CSVGRTGYEQYF. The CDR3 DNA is TGCAGCGTGGGACGAACAGGGTACGAGCAGTACTTC.

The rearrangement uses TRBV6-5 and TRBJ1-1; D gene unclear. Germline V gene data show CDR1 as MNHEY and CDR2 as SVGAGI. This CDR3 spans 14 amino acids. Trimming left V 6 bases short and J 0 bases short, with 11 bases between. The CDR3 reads CASSSSHMNTEAFF. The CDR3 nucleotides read TGTGCCAGCAGCAGTTCGCACATGAACACTGAAGCTTTCTTT.

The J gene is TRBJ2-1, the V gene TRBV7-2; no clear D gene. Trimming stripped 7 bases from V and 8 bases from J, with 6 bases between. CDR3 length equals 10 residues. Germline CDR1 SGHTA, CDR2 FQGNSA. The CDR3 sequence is CASMFYEQFF. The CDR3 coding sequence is TGTGCCAGCATGTTCTATGAGCAGTTCTTC.

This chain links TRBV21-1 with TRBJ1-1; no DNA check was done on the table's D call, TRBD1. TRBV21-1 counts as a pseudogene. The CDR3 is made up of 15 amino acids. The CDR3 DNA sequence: TGTGCCAGCAGCAAATTCGACAGGGGTGTCACTGAAGCTTTCTTT. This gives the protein CASSKFDRGVTEAFF.

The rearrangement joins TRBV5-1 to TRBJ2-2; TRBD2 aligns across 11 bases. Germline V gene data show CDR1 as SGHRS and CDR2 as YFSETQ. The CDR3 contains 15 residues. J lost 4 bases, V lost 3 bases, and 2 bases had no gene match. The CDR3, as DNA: TGCGCCAGCAGCTACGGGACTAGCGGCACCGGGGAGCTGTTTTTT. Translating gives CASSYGTSGTGELFF.

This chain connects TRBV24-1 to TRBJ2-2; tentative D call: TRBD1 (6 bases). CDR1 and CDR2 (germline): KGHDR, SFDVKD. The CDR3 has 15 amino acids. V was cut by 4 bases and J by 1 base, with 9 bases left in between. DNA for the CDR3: TGTGCCACCAGTGAGCCCAGGGGGAACACCGGGGAGCTGTTTTTT. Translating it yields CATSEPRGNTGELFF.

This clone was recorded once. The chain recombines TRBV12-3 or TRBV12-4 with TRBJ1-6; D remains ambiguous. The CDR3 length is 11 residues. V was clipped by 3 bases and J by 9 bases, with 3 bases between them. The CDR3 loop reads CASSFGSPLHF. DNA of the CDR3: TGTGCCAGCAGTTTCGGTTCACCCCTCCACTTT.

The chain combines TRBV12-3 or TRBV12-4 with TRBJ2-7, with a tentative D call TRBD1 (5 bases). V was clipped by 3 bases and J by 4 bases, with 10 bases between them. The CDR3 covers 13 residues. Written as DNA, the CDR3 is TGTGCCAGCAGTTTGGGGCGCCGGTACGAGCAGTACGTC. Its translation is CASSLGRRYEQYV.

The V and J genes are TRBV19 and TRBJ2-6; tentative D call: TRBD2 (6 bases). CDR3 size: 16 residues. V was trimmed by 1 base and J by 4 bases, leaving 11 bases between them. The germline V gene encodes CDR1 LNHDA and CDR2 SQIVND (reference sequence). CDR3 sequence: CASSIAGEVGANVLTF. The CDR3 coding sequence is TGTGCCAGTAGTATAGCGGGGGAAGTGGGGGCCAACGTCCTGACTTTC.

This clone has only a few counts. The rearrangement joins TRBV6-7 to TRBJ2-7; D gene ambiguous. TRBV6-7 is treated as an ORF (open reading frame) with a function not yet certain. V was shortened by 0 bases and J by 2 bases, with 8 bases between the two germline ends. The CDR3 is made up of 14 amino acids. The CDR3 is CASSYSDRAYEQYV. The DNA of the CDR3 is TGTGCCAGCAGTTACTCAGACCGGGCCTACGAGCAGTACGTC.

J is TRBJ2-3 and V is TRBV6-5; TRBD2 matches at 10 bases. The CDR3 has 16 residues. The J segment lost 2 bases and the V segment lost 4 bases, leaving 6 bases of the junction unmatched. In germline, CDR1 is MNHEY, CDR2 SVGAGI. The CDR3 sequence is CASSLGLASYTDTQYF. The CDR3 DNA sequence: TGTGCCAGCAGTTTGGGACTAGCGAGCTACACAGATACGCAGTATTTT.

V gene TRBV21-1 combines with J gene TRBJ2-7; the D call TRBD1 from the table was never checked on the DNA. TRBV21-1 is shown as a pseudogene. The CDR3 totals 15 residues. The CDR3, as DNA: TGTGCCAGCAGCAAAGTCAGTCAGGGCGATTACGAGCAGTACTTC. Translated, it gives CASSKVSQGDYEQYF.

CDR3 in amino acids: CASSGRDRPTNTGELFF. CDR3 sequence (DNA): TGTGCCAGTAGTGGCCGGGACAGGCCGACGAACACCGGGGAGCTGTTTTTT. The chain uses TRBV19 and TRBJ2-2; TRBD1 agrees at 8 bases. The V and J ends lost 5 bases and 0 bases, in that order; junction bases with no gene match: 8. Germline CDR1 reads LNHDA; CDR2 reads SQIVND (reference sequence). This CDR3 has 17 residues. Full variable domain (rest looked up from reference TRBV19 and TRBJ2-2): DGGITQSPKYLFRKEGQNVTLSCEQNLNHDAMYWYRQDPGQGLRLIYYSQIVNDFQKGDIAEGYSVSREKKESFPLTVTSAQKNPTAFYLCASSGRDRPTNTGELFFGEGSRLTVL.